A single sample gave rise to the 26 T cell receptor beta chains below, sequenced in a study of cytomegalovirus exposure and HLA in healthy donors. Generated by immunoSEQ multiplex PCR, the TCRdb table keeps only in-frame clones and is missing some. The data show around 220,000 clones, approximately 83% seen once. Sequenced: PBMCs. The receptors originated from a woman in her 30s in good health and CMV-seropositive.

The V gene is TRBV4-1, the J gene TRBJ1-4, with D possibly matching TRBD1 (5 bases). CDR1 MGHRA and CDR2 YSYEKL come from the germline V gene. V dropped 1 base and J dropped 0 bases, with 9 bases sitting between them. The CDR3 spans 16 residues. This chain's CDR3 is CASSQASRATNEKLFF. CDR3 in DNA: TGCGCCAGCAGCCAAGCCTCCAGGGCAACTAATGAAAAACTGTTTTTT.

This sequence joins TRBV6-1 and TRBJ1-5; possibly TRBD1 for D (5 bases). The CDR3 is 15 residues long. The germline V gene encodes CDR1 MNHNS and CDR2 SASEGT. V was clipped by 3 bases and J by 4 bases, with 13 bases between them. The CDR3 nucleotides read TGTGCCAGCAGTGACTATAGGGGTGGGAATCAGCCCCAGCATTTT. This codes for CASSDYRGGNQPQHF.

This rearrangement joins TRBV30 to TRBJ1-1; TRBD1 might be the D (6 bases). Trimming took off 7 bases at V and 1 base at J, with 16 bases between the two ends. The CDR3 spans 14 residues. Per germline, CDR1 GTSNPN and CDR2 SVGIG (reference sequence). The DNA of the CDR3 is TGTGCCTTCGAGGCGGGGGCGTCGAACACTGAAGCTTTCTTT. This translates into CAFEAGASNTEAFF.

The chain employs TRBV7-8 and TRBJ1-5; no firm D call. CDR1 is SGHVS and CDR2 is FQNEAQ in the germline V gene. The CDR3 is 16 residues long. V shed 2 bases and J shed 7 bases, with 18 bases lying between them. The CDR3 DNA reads TGTGCCAGCAGCTTATTTGGGCCATCCACCGGACAGCCCCAGCATTTT. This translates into CASSLFGPSTGQPQHF.

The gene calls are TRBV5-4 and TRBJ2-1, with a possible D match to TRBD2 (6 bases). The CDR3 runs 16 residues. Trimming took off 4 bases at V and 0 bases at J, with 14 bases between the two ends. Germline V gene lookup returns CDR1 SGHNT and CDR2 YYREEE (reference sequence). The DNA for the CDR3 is TGTGCCAGCAGCGATTTAGCGGCTAGCTCCTACAATGAGCAGTTCTTC. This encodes CASSDLAASSYNEQFF.

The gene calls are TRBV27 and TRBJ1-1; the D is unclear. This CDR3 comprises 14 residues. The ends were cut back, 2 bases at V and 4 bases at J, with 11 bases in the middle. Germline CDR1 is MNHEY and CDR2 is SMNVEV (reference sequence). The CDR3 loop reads CASSLTPGGTEAFF. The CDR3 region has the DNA TGTGCCAGCAGTTTAACTCCAGGAGGCACTGAAGCTTTCTTT.

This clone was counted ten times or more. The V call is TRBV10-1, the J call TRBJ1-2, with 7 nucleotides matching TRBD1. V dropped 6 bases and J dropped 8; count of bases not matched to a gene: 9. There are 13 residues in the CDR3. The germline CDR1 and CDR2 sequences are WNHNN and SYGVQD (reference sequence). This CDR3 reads CASSRNRGGGYTF. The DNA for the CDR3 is TGCGCCAGCAGCCGAAACAGGGGTGGCGGCTACACCTTC.

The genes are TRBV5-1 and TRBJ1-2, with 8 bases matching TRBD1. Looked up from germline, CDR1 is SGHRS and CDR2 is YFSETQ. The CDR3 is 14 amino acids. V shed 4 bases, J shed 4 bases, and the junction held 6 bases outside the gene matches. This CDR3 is CASSPGQGLYGYTF. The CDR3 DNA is TGCGCCAGCAGCCCTGGACAGGGCCTCTATGGCTACACCTTC.

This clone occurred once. CDR3 nucleotide sequence: TGTGCCTGCCACACTCTCGGGACCAAGTATACGCAGTATTTT. This sequence encodes CACHTLGTKYTQYF. The genes are TRBV30 and TRBJ2-3; D may match TRBD1 or TRBD2 (5 bases each). The CDR3 is 14 amino acids. CDR1 GTSNPN and CDR2 SVGIG come from the germline V gene (reference sequence). V lost 6 bases, J lost 7 bases, and 20 bases lay in between.

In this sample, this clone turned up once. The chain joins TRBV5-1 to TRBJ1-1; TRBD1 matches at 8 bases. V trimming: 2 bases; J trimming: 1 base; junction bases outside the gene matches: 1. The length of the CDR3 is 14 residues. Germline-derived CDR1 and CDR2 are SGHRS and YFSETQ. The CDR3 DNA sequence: TGCGCCAGCAGCTTCGGGACAGGGAACACTGAAGCTTTCTTT. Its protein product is CASSFGTGNTEAFF.

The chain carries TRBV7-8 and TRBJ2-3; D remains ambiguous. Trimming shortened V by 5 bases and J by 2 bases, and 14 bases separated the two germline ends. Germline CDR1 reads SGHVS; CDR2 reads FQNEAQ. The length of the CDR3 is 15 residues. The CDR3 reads CASSQANSYTDTQYF. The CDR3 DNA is TGTGCCAGCAGCCAGGCGAACAGCTACACAGATACGCAGTATTTT.

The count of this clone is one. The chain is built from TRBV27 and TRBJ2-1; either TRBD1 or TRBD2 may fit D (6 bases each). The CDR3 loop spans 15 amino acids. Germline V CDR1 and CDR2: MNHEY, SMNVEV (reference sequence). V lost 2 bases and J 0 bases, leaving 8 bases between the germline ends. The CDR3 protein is CASSLGGGSYNEQFF. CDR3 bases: TGTGCCAGCAGTTTAGGAGGGGGCTCCTACAATGAGCAGTTCTTC.

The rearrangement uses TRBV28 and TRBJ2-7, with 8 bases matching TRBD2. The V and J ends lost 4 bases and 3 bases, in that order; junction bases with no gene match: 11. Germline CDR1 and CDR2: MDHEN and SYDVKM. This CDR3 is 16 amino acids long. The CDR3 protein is CASSSARLARFYEQYF. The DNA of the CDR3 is TGTGCCAGCAGTTCCGCGCGACTAGCGAGATTCTACGAGCAGTACTTC.

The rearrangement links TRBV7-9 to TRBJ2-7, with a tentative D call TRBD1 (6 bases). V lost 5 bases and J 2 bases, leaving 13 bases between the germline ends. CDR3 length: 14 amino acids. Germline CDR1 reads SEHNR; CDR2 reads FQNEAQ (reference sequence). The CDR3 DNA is TGTGCCAGCAGCCACCGGGACAAGACCTACGAGCAGTACTTC. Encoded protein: CASSHRDKTYEQYF.

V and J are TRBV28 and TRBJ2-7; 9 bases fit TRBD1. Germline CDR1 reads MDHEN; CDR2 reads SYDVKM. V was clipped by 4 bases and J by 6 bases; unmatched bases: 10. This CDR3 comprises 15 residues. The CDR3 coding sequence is TGTGCCAGCAGTTCCATGCCGGGACAGGGCCTCGAGCAGTACTTC. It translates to CASSSMPGQGLEQYF.

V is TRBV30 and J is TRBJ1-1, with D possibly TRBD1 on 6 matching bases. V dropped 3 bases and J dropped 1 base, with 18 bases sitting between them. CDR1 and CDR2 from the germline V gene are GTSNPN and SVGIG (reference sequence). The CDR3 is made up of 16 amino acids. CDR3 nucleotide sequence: TGTGCCTGGAGAGGGGGGCGGGAGGCAGCGAACACTGAAGCTTTCTTT. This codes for CAWRGGREAANTEAFF.

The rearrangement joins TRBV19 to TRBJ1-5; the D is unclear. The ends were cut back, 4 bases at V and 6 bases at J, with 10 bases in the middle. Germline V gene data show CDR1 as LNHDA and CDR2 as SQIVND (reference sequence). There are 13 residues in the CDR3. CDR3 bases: TGTGCCAGTAGTAGAGAAGGCCCTCAGCCCCAGCATTTT. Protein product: CASSREGPQPQHF.

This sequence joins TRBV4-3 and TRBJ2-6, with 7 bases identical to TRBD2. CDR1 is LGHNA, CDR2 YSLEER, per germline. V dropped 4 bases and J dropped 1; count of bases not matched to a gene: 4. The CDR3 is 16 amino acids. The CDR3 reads CASSREAGSGANVLTF. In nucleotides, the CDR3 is TGCGCCAGCAGCCGCGAAGCGGGGTCTGGGGCCAACGTCCTGACTTTC.

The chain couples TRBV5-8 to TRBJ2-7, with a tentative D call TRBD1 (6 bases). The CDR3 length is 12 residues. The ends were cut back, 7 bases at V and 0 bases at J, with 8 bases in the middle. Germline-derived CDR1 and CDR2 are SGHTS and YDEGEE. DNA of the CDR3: TGTGCCAGCCTGACAGGCTCCTACGAGCAGTACTTC. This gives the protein CASLTGSYEQYF.

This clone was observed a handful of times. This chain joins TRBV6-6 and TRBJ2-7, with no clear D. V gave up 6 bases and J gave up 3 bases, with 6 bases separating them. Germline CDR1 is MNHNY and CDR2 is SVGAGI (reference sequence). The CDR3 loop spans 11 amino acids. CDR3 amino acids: CASSPHYEQYF. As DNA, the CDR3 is TGTGCCAGCAGCCCCCACTACGAGCAGTACTTC.

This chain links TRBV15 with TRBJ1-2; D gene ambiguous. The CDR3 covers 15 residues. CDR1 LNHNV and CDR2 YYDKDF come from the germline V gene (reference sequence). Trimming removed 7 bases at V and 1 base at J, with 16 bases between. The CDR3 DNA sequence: TGTGCCACCACCGAGCGATTAGGAAGTAACTATGGCTACACCTTC. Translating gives CATTERLGSNYGYTF.

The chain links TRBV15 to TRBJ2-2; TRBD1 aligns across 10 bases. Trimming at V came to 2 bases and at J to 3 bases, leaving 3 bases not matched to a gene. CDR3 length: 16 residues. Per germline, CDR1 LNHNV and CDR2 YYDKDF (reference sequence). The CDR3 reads CATSRPGTGDTGELFF. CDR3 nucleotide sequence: TGTGCCACCAGCAGACCAGGGACAGGGGACACCGGGGAGCTGTTTTTT.

This chain's CDR3 is CASSLTGQTYGYTF. The CDR3 coding sequence is TGCGCCAGCAGCTTGACCGGGCAGACCTATGGCTACACCTTC. V gene TRBV5-1 combines with J gene TRBJ1-2; no clear D. Deletions cut 1 base from V and 4 bases from J, with 11 bases between. The germline gives CDR1 SGHRS, CDR2 YFSETQ. The CDR3 has 14 residues.

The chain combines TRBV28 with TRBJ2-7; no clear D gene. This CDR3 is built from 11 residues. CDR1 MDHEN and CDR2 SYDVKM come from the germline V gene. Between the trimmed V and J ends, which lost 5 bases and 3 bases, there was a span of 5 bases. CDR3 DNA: TGTGCCAGCAGTCTCATCTACGAGCAGTACTTC. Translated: CASSLIYEQYF.

This chain's CDR3 is CAWSAPGGGAEAFF. The CDR3 bases are TGTGCCTGGAGTGCTCCCGGGGGAGGGGCTGAAGCTTTCTTT. J is TRBJ1-1 and V is TRBV30; TRBD1 might be the D (5 bases). Germline V gene sequence: CDR1 GTSNPN, CDR2 SVGIG (reference sequence). Trimming shortened V by 1 base and J by 6 bases, and 15 bases separated the two germline ends. CDR3 size: 14 residues.

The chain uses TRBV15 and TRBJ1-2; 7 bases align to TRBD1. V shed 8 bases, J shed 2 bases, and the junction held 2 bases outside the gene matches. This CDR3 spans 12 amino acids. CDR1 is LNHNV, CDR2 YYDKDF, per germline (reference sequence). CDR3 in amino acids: CATRGQNYGYTF. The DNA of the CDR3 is TGTGCCACCCGGGGACAGAACTATGGCTACACCTTC.